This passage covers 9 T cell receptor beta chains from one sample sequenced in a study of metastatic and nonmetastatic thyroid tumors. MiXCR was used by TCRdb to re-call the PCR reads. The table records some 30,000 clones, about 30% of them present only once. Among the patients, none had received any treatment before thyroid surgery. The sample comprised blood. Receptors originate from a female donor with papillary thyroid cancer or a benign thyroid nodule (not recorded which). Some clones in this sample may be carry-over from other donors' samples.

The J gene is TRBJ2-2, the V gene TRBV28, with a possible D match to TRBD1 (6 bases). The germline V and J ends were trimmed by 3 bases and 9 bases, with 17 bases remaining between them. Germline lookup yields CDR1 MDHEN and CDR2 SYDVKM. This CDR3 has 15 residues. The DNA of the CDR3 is TGTGCCAGCAGTTTTGGAGGACAGTCCTCAAGGGAGCTGTTTTTT. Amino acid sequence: CASSFGGQSSRELFF.

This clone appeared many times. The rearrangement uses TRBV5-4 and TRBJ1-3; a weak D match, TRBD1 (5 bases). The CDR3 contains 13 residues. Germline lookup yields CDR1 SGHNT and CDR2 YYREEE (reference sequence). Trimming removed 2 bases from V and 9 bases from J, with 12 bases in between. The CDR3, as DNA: TGTGCCAGCAGCTTCCGGGGGGGACCCACCATATATTTT. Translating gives CASSFRGGPTIYF.

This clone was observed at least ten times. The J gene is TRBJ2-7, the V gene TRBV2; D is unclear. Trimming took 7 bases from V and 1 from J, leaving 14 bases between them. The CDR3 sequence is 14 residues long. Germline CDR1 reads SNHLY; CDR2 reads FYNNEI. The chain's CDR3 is CASMDGTRSYEQYF. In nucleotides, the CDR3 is TGTGCCAGCATGGACGGTACGAGATCCTACGAGCAGTACTTC.

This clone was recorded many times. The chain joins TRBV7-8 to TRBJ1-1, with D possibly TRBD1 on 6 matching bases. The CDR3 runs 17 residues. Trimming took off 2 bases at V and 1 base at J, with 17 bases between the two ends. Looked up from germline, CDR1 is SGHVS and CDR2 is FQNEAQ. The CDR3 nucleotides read TGTGCCAGCAGCTTATCCGAGGGGGGCCGGGCGAACACTGAAGCTTTCTTT. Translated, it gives CASSLSEGGRANTEAFF.

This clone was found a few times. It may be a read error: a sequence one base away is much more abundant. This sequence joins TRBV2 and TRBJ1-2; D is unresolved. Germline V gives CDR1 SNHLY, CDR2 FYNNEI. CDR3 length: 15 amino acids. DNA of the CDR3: TGCGCCAGCAGTGAAGGGATTCATAGGAGCTATGGCTACACCTTC. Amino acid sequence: CASSEGIHRSYGYTF.

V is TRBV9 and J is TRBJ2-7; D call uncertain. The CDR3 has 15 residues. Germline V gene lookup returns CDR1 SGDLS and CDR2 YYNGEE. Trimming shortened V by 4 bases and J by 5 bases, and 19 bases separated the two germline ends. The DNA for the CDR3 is TGTGCCAGCAGCCAATCCGGCTGGGTTTTAAACGAGCAGTACTTC. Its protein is CASSQSGWVLNEQYF. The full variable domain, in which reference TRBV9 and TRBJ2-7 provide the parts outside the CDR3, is DSGVTQTPKHLITATGQRVTLRCSPRSGDLSVYWYQQSLDQGLQFLIQYYNGEERAKGNILERFSAQQFPDLHSELNLSSLELGDSALYFCASSQSGWVLNEQYFGPGTRLTVT.

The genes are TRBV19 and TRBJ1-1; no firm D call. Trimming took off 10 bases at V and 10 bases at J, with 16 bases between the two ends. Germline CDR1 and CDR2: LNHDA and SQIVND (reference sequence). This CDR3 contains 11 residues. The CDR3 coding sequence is TGTGCCATTTGTCAGATGGAACGAGCTTTCTTT. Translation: CAICQMERAFF.

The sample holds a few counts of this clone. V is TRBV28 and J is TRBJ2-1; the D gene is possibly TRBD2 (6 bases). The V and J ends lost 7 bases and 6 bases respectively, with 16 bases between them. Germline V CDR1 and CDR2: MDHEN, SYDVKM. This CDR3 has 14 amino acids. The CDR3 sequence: CASMRSGAINEQFF. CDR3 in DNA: TGTGCCAGCATGCGTAGCGGAGCCATCAATGAGCAGTTCTTC.

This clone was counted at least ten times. CDR3 in DNA: TGCAGTGCCCGCCTGGGACTGAACACAGATACGCAGTATTTT. Translation: CSARLGLNTDTQYF. The chain is built from TRBV20-1 and TRBJ2-3, with D perhaps matching TRBD2 (6 bases). CDR1 is DFQATT, CDR2 SNEGSKA, per germline (reference sequence). The CDR3 is 14 residues long. Trimming took off 6 bases at V and 2 bases at J, with 15 bases between the two ends.